These T cell receptor beta chains were read from a single sample in a study of blood T cell repertoires in COVID-19. Sequenced by immunoSEQ multiplex PCR; TCRdb stores in-frame clones only, minus some. The sample yields 130,000 or so clones, around 89% seen once. Material: peripheral blood. These receptors all stem from a human donor in a cohort sampled during active COVID-19. Each CDR3 is given with its conserved first and last residue. The D gene is left open where the match is weak. The size of a clone is reported for some rows only, either as once, few or many, or as a class for expanded clones.

J gene,D gene,V gene,clone size,CDR3 DNA,CDR3 protein
TRBJ1-1,TRBD1,TRBV10-1,.,TGCGCCAGCAGTGGTGACAGGGGGCCAGACACTGAAGCTTTCTTT,CASSGDRGPDTEAFF
TRBJ2-7,TRBD2,TRBV11-1,few,TGTGCCAGCAGCTTCACTAGCGGGGACTACGAGCAGTACTTC,CASSFTSGDYEQYF
TRBJ2-7,.,TRBV5-1,.,TGCGCCAGCAGCCAGGGATCCTCCGAGCAGTACTTC,CASSQGSSEQYF
TRBJ2-7,.,TRBV12-3/TRBV12-4,.,TGTGCCAGCAGTTCTGAGGTATACGAGCAGTACTTC,CASSSEVYEQYF
TRBJ1-2,.,TRBV19,.,TGTGCCAGTAGTATGCAGGGTCCAAAGCCTGGCTATGGCTACACCTTC,CASSMQGPKPGYGYTF
TRBJ2-3,.,TRBV5-1,.,TGCGCCAGCAGCTTGGGCGGGGTAAGCACAGATACGCAGTATTTT,CASSLGGVSTDTQYF
TRBJ2-3,.,TRBV4-1,.,TGCGCCAGCAGCCAAGGTCAAGCACCGAGGGTGGATACGCAGTATTTT,CASSQGQAPRVDTQYF
TRBJ1-1,.,TRBV10-3,.,TGTGCCATCAGTGCAGCAGGGCTAATGAACACTGAAGCTTTCTTT,CAISAAGLMNTEAFF
TRBJ2-1,TRBD1,TRBV5-4,.,TGTGCCAGCAGCCTGGGACAGGGGACTGCCAATGAGCAGTTCTTC,CASSLGQGTANEQFF
TRBJ1-6,.,TRBV3-1/TRBV3-2,.,TGTGCCAGCAGCCAACGACAGGACAATTCACCCCTCCACTTT,CASSQRQDNSPLHF
TRBJ1-3,.,TRBV5-5,.,TGTGCCAGCAGCTTGGCCCCGGGAACCTTTGGAAACACCATATATTTT,CASSLAPGTFGNTIYF